This note documents a single T cell receptor beta chain sequence. Other DNA sequences in this sample translate to the same CDR3. The table came from immunoSEQ multiplex PCR; TCRdb's copy has only in-frame clones and leaves some out. The sample has a few million clones, around 93% seen once. The data were obtained in a study of shared clonotypes between healthy human individuals. Caucasian adults living in Nashville, Tennessee, provided all samples. This CDR3 comprises 13 residues. CDR1 is MDHEN, CDR2 SYDVKM, per germline. Trimming took 3 bases from V and 4 from J, leaving 9 bases between them. This sequence was found in a man between 18 and 29 years old in good health. Some clones in this sample may be carry-over from other donors' samples. Sequenced material: naive CD4+ T cells from PBMCs. As to subset: CD45RA+ positively selected. This sequence joins TRBV28 and TRBJ1-2; possible D gene TRBD1, 5 bases. For the CDR3, the DNA is TGTGCCAGCAGTTTGGGACCCGCCTATGGCTACACCTTC. The encoded protein is CASSLGPAYGYTF.